This TCR beta chain emerged from a study of cytomegalovirus exposure and HLA in healthy donors. Across the study: Prior work identified around 120 million unique TCR beta sequences in 150 million to 200 million T cells.

This PCR relied on a set of 60 Vbeta primers and 13 Jbeta primers. TCRdb's table, derived via immunoSEQ multiplex PCR, lists solely in-frame clones and lacks some. The sample has over 85,000 clones; roughly three quarters are singletons. Regarding the study as a whole: Common viral pathogens seemed to be connected with several of the most significant clusters, according to a later analysis. Three chains tied to CMV proved CMV antigen-specific in vitro. Analyzed later, association rates of TCRs varied across HLA loci, with DRB1 most and HLA-C fewest.

This clone was counted between two and nine times. No antigen is known for it. The CDR3 has 14 residues. V was cut by 3 bases and J by 4 bases, with 12 bases left in between. Germline V CDR1 and CDR2: MDHEN, SYDVKM. The TCR comes from a man aged 40-49 years in good health and CMV-seronegative. The sample consisted of PBMCs. The rearrangement links TRBV28 to TRBJ1-2; D remains unclear. The CDR3 DNA follows: TGTGCCAGCAGTTTTCGTCGGGGAGGCTATGGCTACACCTTC. As protein: CASSFRRGGYGYTF.